Listed below are T cell receptor beta chains from one sample, sequenced in a study of T cell changes during pregnancy in multiple sclerosis. TCRdb's table, derived via immunoSEQ multiplex PCR, lists solely in-frame clones and lacks some. The sample shows 50,000 to 80,000 clones, 92% of them seen only once. Here the sequenced sample was peripheral blood, taken in the second trimester of pregnancy. Source of these receptors: a female donor with multiple sclerosis, enrolled in a pregnancy study. Each CDR3 is given with its conserved first and last residue. A D gene is named only where the DNA matches it firmly. Some rows have no size entry. The others give once, few or many, or a class for an expanded clone.

j_gene | v_gene | d_gene | abundance | CDR3aa | CDR3nt
TRBJ2-1 | TRBV4-3 | NA | NA | CASSQGPRTGNNEQFF | TGCGCCAGCAGCCAAGGGCCCCGGACTGGGAACAATGAGCAGTTCTTC
TRBJ2-7 | TRBV13 | TRBD1 | NA | CASSLGAGTGRSKLEQYF | TGTGCCAGCAGCTTAGGGGCCGGGACAGGGAGGAGCAAGCTCGAGCAGTACTTC
TRBJ1-1 | TRBV10-2 | NA | NA | CASGQLNTEAFF | TGCGCCAGTGGACAACTGAACACTGAAGCTTTCTTT
TRBJ2-2 | TRBV10-3 | NA | NA | CAISDIGDITGELFF | TGTGCCATCAGTGATATTGGGGACATCACCGGGGAGCTGTTTTTT
TRBJ2-4 | TRBV7-9 | NA | NA | CASSLGSAVIAKNIQYF | TGTGCCAGCAGCTTAGGAAGCGCGGTCATAGCCAAAAACATTCAGTACTTC
TRBJ2-1 | TRBV7-9 | TRBD2 | NA | CASSFPRLAGAVNEQFF | TGTGCCAGCAGCTTCCCTAGACTAGCGGGAGCTGTAAATGAGCAGTTCTTC
TRBJ1-1 | TRBV29-1 | NA | few | CSVFRAETEAFF | TGCAGCGTGTTCAGGGCAGAGACTGAAGCTTTCTTT
TRBJ2-2 | TRBV18 | TRBD2 | few | CASSLGASGSPMSGELFF | TGTGCCAGCTCACTGGGGGCTAGCGGGAGCCCCATGAGCGGGGAGCTGTTTTTT
TRBJ2-1 | TRBV27 | TRBD2 | NA | CASSLRAGRVDEQFF | TGTGCCAGCAGTTTACGGGCAGGGAGGGTCGATGAGCAGTTCTTC
TRBJ2-7 | TRBV14 | TRBD2 | NA | CASSPGLAGLYEQYF | TGTGCCAGCAGCCCCGGGCTAGCGGGGCTCTACGAGCAGTACTTC
TRBJ1-3 | TRBV18 | TRBD1 | NA | CASSPPDRGNTIYF | TGTGCCAGCTCACCCCCGGACAGGGGGAACACCATATATTTT
TRBJ1-1 | TRBV29-1 | NA | NA | CSVARGTEAFF | TGCAGCGTCGCCCGGGGCACTGAAGCTTTCTTT
TRBJ2-1 | TRBV12-2 | NA | NA | CASRRTSPDSNEQFF | TGTGCAAGTCGCCGCACTAGCCCGGATTCAAATGAGCAGTTCTTC
TRBJ1-6 | TRBV7-8 | NA | NA | CASSLAYMDSPLHF | TGTGCCAGCAGCTTAGCGTACATGGATTCACCCCTCCACTTT
TRBJ2-1 | TRBV19 | TRBD2 | NA | CASSIGPSGLYNEQFF | TGTGCCAGTAGTATTGGGCCTAGCGGACTTTACAATGAGCAGTTCTTC
TRBJ2-6 | TRBV9 | NA | once | CASGDMISGANVLTF | TGTGCCAGCGGGGACATGATCTCTGGGGCCAACGTCCTGACTTTC
TRBJ2-3 | TRBV10-2 | TRBD1 | NA | CASSVYPPGQGLADTQYF | TGCGCCAGCAGTGTCTATCCACCGGGACAGGGTTTGGCAGATACGCAGTATTTT
TRBJ2-5 | TRBV10-3 | TRBD2 | NA | CAISAGSGGQETQYF | TGTGCCATCAGTGCTGGTAGCGGGGGGCAAGAGACCCAGTACTTC